This T cell receptor (beta chain) was found in a study of technical replicates of blood from several donors. Profiling relied on immunoSEQ multiplex PCR, and the TCRdb table lists in-frame clones only, not all of them. Among approximately 92,000 clones listed, around 95% were seen once. V lost 5 bases to trimming and J lost 5 bases; unmatched junction nucleotides: 6. Germline CDR1 and CDR2: MDHEN and SYDVKM. This CDR3 region has 14 residues. This clone was counted once. The receptor comes from a human donor in good health. The source material was T cells isolated from PBMCs. This sequence joins TRBV28 and TRBJ2-7; TRBD1 matches 10 bases. This chain's CDR3 is CASSPGTGDNEQYF. For the CDR3, the DNA is TGTGCCAGCAGTCCAGGGACAGGGGACAACGAGCAGTACTTC.